These 10 T cell receptor beta chains originate from one sample sequenced in a study of cytomegalovirus exposure and HLA in healthy donors. The PCR was carried out with 60 Vbeta primers and 13 Jbeta primers. The repertoire was sequenced with immunoSEQ multiplex PCR; TCRdb's copy has only in-frame clones and lacks some. The sample has approximately 170,000 clones, about four fifths seen once; the top ten hold about 2.4%. The sequenced sample was PBMCs. Every receptor here comes from a male donor in good health and CMV-seronegative.

The chain links TRBV7-9 to TRBJ2-7, with a tentative D call TRBD1 (7 bases). CDR3 length equals 14 residues. Germline V CDR1 and CDR2: SEHNR, FQNEAQ (reference sequence). V was pared by 5 bases and J by 1 base, with 12 bases between. The CDR3 DNA is TGTGCCAGCAGCCTCAGGGGGGAGTCCTACGAGCAGTACTTC. As protein: CASSLRGESYEQYF. The complete variable domain, with remaining parts taken from reference TRBV7-9 and TRBJ2-7, reads DTGVSQNPRHKITKRGQNVTFRCDPISEHNRLYWYRQTLGQGPEFLTYFQNEAQLEKSRLLSDRFSAERPKGSFSTLEIQRTEQGDSAMYLCASSLRGESYEQYFGPGTRLTVT.

CDR3 nucleotide sequence: TGTGCCAGCAGCAAAGGGGGGGGGCTCTACGAGCAGTACTTC. This translates into CASSKGGGLYEQYF. This chain connects TRBV7-9 to TRBJ2-7; D is perhaps TRBD2 (7 bases). V was shortened by 5 bases and J by 3 bases, with 14 bases between the two germline ends. The CDR3 runs to 14 residues. CDR1 is SEHNR and CDR2 is FQNEAQ in the germline V gene (reference sequence).

The rearrangement links TRBV5-1 to TRBJ2-7; D not resolved. This CDR3 comprises 12 residues. The V and J ends lost 2 bases and 6 bases respectively, with 9 bases between them. Germline V lookup: CDR1 SGHRS, CDR2 YFSETQ. DNA for the CDR3: TGCGCCAGCAGCTTAAACGGCGGCGAGCAGTACTTC. Protein sequence: CASSLNGGEQYF.

The V call is TRBV13, the J call TRBJ1-3; the D is unclear. Looked up from germline, CDR1 is PRHDT and CDR2 is FYEKMQ (reference sequence). The CDR3 runs to 13 residues. V was pared by 1 base and J by 4 bases, with 5 bases between. The CDR3 region is CASSLVRGNTIYF. The DNA for the CDR3 is TGTGCCAGCAGCTTAGTCCGGGGAAACACCATATATTTT.

The V call is TRBV27, the J call TRBJ2-7; D possibly corresponds to TRBD1 (5 bases). The V end lost 1 base, the J end lost 4 bases, and 8 bases lay between the germline ends. In germline, CDR1 is MNHEY, CDR2 SMNVEV (reference sequence). The CDR3 length is 13 residues. CDR3: CASSLLRQYEQYF. DNA of the CDR3: TGTGCCAGCAGTTTATTACGACAGTACGAGCAGTACTTC.

The chain has TRBV6-4 and TRBJ2-1, with 7 bases matching TRBD2. J lost 7 bases, V lost 0 bases, and 9 bases had no gene match. CDR3 length: 16 residues. The V gene's germline CDR1 is MRHNA and CDR2 SNTAGT. CDR3 DNA: TGTGCCAGCAGTGACTCGATATGGGGAGGGTTGAATGAGCAGTTCTTC. Translation: CASSDSIWGGLNEQFF.

This sequence joins TRBV30 and TRBJ2-7; maybe TRBD1 (6 bases). The germline V gene has CDR1 GTSNPN and CDR2 SVGIG (reference sequence). The CDR3 runs 14 residues. Trimming shortened V by 3 bases and J by 3 bases, and 15 bases separated the two germline ends. The CDR3 spells CAWSPRGRGYEQYF. The DNA of the CDR3 is TGTGCCTGGAGCCCACGGGGCAGGGGCTACGAGCAGTACTTC.

Points on this clone: At the DNA level, this CDR3 is encoded by other sequences in the same sample as well. The chain couples TRBV6-5 to TRBJ1-1, with a tentative D call TRBD1 (5 bases). CDR1 and CDR2 from the germline V gene are MNHEY and SVGAGI. The CDR3 totals 13 residues. Deletions cut 10 bases from V and 4 bases from J, with 16 bases between. CDR3 sequence reads: CATRRGVGTEAFF. Here the CDR3 DNA reads TGTGCCACCAGAAGGGGCGTCGGCACTGAAGCTTTCTTT.

In this sample, this clone turned up once. The rearrangement links TRBV29-1 to TRBJ2-1; 8 bases align to TRBD1. V was pared by 7 bases and J by 9 bases, with 8 bases of the junction left unmatched. Germline CDR1 is SQVTM and CDR2 is ANQGSEA. The CDR3 has 12 amino acids. The chain's CDR3 is CSDRTGISEQFF. The CDR3 nucleotides are TGCAGCGACCGGACAGGGATAAGTGAGCAGTTCTTC.

The rearrangement uses TRBV9 and TRBJ1-2; no clear D. This CDR3 is 15 amino acids long. V was pared by 4 bases and J by 1 base, with 14 bases between. The V gene's germline CDR1 is SGDLS and CDR2 YYNGEE. CDR3 nucleotides: TGTGCCAGCAGCCCTCTCACACACAATAACTATGGCTACACCTTC. Translated: CASSPLTHNNYGYTF.